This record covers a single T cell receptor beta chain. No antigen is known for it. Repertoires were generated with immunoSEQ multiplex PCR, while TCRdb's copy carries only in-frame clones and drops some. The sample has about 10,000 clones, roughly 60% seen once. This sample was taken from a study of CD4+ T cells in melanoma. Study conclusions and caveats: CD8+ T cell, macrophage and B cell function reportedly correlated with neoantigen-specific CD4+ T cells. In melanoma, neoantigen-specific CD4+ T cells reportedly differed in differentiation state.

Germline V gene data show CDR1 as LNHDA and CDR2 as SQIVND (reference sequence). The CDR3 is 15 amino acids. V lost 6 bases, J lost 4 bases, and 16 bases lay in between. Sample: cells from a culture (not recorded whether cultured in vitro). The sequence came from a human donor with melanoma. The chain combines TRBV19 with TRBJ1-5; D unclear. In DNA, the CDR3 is TGTGCCAGTAGGCCGCGAGGGATCCCAAATCAGCCCCAGCATTTT. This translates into CASRPRGIPNQPQHF.